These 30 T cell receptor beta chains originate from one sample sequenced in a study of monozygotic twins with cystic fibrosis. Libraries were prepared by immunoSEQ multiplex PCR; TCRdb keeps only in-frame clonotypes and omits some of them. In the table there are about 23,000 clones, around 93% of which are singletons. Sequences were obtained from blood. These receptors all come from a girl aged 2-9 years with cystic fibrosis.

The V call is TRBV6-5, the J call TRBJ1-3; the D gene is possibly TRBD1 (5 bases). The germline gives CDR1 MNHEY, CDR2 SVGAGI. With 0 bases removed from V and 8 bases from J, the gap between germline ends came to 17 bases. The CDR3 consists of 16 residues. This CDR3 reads CASSYSSGGGGYTIYF. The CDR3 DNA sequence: TGTGCCAGCAGTTACTCGTCCGGTGGGGGAGGCTACACCATATATTTT.

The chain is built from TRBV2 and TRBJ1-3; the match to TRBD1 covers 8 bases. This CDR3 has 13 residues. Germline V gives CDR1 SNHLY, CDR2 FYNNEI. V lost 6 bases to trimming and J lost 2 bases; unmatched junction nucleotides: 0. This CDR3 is CASRDRAGNTIYF. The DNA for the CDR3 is TGTGCCAGCAGGGACAGGGCTGGAAACACCATATATTTT. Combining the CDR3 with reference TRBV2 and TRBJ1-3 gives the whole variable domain EPEVTQTPSHQVTQMGQEVILRCVPISNHLYFYWYRQILGQKVEFLVSFYNNEISEKSEIFDDQFSVERPDGSNFTLKIRSTKLEDSAMYFCASRDRAGNTIYFGEGSWLTVV.

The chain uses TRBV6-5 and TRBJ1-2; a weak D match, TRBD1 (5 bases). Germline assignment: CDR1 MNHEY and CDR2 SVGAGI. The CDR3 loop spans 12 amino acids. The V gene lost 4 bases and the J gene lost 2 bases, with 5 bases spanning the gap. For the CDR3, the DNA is TGTGCCAGCAGTTGGGGGAACTATGGCTACACCTTC. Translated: CASSWGNYGYTF.

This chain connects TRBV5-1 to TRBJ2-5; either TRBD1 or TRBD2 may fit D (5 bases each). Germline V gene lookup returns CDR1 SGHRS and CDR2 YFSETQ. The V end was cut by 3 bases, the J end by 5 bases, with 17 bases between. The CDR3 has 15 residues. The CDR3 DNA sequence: TGCGCCAGCAGCTCCTCGGGACCTTCTTATGAGACCCAGTACTTC. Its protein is CASSSSGPSYETQYF.

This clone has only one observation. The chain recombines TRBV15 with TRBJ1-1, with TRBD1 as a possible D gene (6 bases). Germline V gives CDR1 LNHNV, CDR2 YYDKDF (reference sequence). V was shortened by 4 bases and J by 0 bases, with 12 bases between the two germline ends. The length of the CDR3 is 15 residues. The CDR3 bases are TGTGCCACCAGCACCCCGCGGGGGCTGAACACTGAAGCTTTCTTT. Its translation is CATSTPRGLNTEAFF.

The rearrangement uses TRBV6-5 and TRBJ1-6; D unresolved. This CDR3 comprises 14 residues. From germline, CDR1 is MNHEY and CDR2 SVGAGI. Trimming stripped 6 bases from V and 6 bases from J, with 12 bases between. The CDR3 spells CASRNTEGNSPLHF. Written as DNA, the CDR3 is TGTGCCAGCAGAAACACGGAGGGTAATTCACCCCTCCACTTT.

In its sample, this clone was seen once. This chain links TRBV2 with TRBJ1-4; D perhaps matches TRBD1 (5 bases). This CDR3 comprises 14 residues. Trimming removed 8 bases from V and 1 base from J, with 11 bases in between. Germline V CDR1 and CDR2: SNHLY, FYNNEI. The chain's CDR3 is CASGVQGTNEKLFF. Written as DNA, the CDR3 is TGTGCCAGCGGGGTTCAGGGAACTAATGAAAAACTGTTTTTT.

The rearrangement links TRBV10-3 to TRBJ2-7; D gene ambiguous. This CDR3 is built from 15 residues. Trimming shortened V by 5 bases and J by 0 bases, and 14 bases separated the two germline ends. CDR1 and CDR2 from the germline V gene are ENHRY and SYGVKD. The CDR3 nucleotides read TGTGCCATCAGTTTTTCTACCGATAGCTCCTACGAGCAGTACTTC. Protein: CAISFSTDSSYEQYF.

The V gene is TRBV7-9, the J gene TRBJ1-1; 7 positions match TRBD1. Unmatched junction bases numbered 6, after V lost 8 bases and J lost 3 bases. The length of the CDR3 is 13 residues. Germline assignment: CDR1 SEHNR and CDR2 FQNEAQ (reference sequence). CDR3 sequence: CASGKGQHTEAFF. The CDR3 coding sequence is TGTGCCAGCGGTAAGGGACAGCACACTGAAGCTTTCTTT.

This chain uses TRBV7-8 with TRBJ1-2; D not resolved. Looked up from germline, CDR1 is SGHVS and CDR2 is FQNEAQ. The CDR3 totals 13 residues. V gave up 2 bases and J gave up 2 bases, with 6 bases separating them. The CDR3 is CASSLSRNYGYTF. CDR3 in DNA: TGTGCCAGCAGCTTAAGTCGGAACTATGGCTACACCTTC.

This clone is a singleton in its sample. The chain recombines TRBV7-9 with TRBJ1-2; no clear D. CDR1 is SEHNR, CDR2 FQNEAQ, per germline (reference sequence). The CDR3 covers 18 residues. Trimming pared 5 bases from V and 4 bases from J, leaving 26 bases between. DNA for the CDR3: TGTGCCAGCAGCAAACCAACCATTAGGGCCCGTTTAGGCTATGGCTACACCTTC. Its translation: CASSKPTIRARLGYGYTF.

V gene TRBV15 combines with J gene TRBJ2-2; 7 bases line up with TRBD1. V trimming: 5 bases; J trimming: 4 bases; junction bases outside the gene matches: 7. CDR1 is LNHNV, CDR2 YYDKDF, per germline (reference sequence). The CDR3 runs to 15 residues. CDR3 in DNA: TGTGCCACCAGCCCCGGGACAGCTACCACCGGGGAGCTGTTTTTT. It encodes CATSPGTATTGELFF.

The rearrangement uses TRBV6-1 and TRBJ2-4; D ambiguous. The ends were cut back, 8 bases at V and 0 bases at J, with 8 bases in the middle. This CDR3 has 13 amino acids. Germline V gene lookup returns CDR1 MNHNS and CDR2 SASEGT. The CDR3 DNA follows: TGTGCCAGCTCGACGGTAGCCAAAAACATTCAGTACTTC. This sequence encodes CASSTVAKNIQYF.

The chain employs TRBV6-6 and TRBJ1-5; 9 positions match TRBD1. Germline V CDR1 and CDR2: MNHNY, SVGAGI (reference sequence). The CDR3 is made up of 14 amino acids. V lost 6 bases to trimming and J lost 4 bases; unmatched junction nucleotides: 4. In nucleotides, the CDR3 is TGTGCCAGCAGACTGGGGACAGGGAATCAGCCCCAGCATTTT. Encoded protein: CASRLGTGNQPQHF.

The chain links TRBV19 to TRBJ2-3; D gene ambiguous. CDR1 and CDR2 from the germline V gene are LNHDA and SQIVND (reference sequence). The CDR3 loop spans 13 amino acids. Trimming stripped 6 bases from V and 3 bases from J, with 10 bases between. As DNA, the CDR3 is TGTGCCAGTAGCCCACTTGTGACAGATACGCAGTATTTT. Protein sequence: CASSPLVTDTQYF.

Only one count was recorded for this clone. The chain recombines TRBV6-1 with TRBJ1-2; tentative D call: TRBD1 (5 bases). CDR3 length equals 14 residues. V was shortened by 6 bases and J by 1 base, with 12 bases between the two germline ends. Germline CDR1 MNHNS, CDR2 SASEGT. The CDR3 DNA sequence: TGTGCCAGCAGCCCTTGGGGCGATAACTATGGCTACACCTTC. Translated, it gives CASSPWGDNYGYTF.

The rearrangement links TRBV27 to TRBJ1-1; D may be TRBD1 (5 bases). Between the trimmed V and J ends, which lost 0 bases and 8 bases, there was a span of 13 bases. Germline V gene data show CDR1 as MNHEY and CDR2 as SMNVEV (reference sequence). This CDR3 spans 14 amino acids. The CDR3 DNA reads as TGTGCCAGCAGTTTATCTCCCCAGGGACGAGAAGCTTTCTTT. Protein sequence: CASSLSPQGREAFF.

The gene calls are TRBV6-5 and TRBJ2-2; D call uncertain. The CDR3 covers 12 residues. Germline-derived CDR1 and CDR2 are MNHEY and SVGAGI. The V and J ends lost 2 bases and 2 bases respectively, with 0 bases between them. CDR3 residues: CASSYNTGELFF. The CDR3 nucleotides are TGTGCCAGCAGTTACAACACCGGGGAGCTGTTTTTT.

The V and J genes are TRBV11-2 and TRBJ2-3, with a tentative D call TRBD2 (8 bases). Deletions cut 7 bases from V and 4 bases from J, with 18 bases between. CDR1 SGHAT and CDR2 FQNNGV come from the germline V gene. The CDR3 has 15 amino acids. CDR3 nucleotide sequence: TGTGCCAGCATCCCGGGACTAGGGGGCGCAGATACGCAGTATTTT. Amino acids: CASIPGLGGADTQYF. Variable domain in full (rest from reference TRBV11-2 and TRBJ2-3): EAGVAQSPRYKIIEKRQSVAFWCNPISGHATLYWYQQILGQGPKLLIQFQNNGVVDDSQLPKDRFSAERLKGVDSTLKIQPAKLEDSAVYLCASIPGLGGADTQYFGPGTRLTVL.

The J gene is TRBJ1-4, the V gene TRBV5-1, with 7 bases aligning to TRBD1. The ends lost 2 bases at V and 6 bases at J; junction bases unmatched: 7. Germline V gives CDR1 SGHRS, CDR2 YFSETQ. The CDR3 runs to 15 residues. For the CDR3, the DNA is TGCGCCAGCAGCTTCCGAGGGGGCTGGGATGAAAAACTGTTTTTT. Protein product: CASSFRGGWDEKLFF.

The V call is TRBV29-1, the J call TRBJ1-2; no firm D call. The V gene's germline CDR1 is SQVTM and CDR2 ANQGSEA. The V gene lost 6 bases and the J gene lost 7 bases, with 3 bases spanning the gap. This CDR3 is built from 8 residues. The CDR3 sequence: CSVGGYTF. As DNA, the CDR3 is TGCAGCGTGGGTGGCTACACCTTC.

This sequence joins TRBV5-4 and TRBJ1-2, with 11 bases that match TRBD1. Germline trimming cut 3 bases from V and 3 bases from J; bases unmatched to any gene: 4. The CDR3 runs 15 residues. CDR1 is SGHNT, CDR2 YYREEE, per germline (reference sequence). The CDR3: CASSSRDRGDYGYTF. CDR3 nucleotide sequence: TGTGCCAGCAGCTCCCGGGACAGGGGGGACTATGGCTACACCTTC.

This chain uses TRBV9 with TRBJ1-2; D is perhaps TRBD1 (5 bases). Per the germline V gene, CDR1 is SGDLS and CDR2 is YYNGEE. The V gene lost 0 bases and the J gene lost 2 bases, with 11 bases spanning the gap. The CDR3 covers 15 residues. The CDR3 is CASSVEGLVNYGYTF. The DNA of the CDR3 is TGTGCCAGCAGCGTAGAGGGACTGGTAAACTATGGCTACACCTTC.

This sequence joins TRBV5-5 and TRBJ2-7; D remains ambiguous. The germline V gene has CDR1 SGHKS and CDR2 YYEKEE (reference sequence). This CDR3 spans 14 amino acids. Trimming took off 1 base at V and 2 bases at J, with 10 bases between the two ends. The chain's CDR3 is CASSLTALTYEQYF. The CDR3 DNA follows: TGTGCCAGCAGCTTGACCGCGCTTACCTACGAGCAGTACTTC.

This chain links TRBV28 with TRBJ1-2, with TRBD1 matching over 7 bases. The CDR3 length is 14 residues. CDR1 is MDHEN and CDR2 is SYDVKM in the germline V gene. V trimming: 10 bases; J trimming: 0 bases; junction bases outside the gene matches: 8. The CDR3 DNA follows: TGTGCCACTCAAGGGACAGCTCCTAACTATGGCTACACCTTC. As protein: CATQGTAPNYGYTF.

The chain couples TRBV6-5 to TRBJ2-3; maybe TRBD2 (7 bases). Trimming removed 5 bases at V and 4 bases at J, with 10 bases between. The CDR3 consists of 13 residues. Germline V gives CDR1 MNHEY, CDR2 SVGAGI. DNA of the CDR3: TGTGCCAGCAGTCCGGGGGGCTCAGATACGCAGTATTTT. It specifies CASSPGGSDTQYF.

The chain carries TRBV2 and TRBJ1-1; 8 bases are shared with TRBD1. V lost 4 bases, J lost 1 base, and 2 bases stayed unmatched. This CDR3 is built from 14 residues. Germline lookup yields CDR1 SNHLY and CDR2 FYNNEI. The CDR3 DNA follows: TGTGCCAGCAGTGCGCAGGGGGCGAACACTGAAGCTTTCTTT. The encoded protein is CASSAQGANTEAFF.

The CDR3 loop reads CASSQDYAGASKETQYF. The DNA of the CDR3 is TGCGCCAGCAGCCAAGATTATGCGGGGGCATCAAAAGAGACCCAGTACTTC. V usage is TRBV4-3 and J usage is TRBJ2-5, with a tentative D call TRBD2 (7 bases). V lost 0 bases and J lost 3, with 17 bases in between. CDR1 and CDR2 (germline): LGHNA, YSLEER. This CDR3 has 17 amino acids.

DNA of the CDR3: TGTGCCAGCAGTAGGGAGCGTGATGGCTACACCTTC. Encoded protein: CASSRERDGYTF. The chain combines TRBV25-1 with TRBJ1-2; D uncertain. The CDR3 loop spans 12 amino acids. Trimming pared 5 bases from V and 6 bases from J, leaving 10 bases between. CDR1 is MGHDK and CDR2 is SYGVNS in the germline V gene.

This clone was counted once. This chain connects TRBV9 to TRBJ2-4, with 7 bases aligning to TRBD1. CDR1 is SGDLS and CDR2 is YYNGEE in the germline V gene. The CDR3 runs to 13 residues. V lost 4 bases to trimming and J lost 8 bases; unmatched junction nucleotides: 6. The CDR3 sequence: CASSFRDRHIQYF. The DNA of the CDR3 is TGTGCCAGCAGCTTCCGGGACAGACACATTCAGTACTTC. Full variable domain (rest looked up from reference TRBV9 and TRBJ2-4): DSGVTQTPKHLITATGQRVTLRCSPRSGDLSVYWYQQSLDQGLQFLIQYYNGEERAKGNILERFSAQQFPDLHSELNLSSLELGDSALYFCASSFRDRHIQYFGAGTRLSVL.